These 24 T cell receptor beta chains originate from one sample sequenced in a study of radiotherapy plus CTLA-4 blockade in lung cancer. Data came from immunoSEQ multiplex PCR; TCRdb stores just in-frame clones and leaves some out. The table has 85,000 to 100,000 clones, around 87% seen once. The specimen comprised peripheral blood, sampled from a patient treated with radiotherapy plus ipilimumab. The receptors were sampled from a human donor with non-small cell lung cancer that progressed on radiotherapy plus ipilimumab.

A remark on this clone: Relative to the germline gene, one junction end is altered; a read error may explain this. This chain joins TRBV18 and TRBJ1-2; 7 bases map to TRBD1. This CDR3 is built from 12 residues. CDR1 is KGHSH, CDR2 LQKENI, per germline. The CDR3 is CASSLRTGQVSF. In DNA form, the CDR3 reads TGTGCCAGCTCACTCAGGACAGGCCAAGTCTCCTTC.

CDR3 residues: CASTEGTGRYYSYGYTF. Written as DNA, the CDR3 is TGCGCCAGCACCGAAGGGACAGGGAGGTACTACAGTTATGGCTACACCTTC. V usage is TRBV10-1 and J usage is TRBJ1-2; TRBD1 agrees at 9 bases. This CDR3 has 17 amino acids. J lost 5 bases, V lost 7 bases, and 17 bases had no gene match. Germline V gene data show CDR1 as WNHNN and CDR2 as SYGVQD (reference sequence).

The rearrangement uses TRBV18 and TRBJ1-1; 7 bases are shared with TRBD1. This CDR3 has 13 amino acids. Trimming cost V 3 bases and J 3 bases; bases outside gene matches: 1. Germline V gene sequence: CDR1 KGHSH, CDR2 LQKENI. The CDR3 nucleotides are TGTGCCAGCTCACCCGGGACAGACACTGAAGCTTTCTTT. It is translated as CASSPGTDTEAFF.

The J gene is TRBJ2-1, the V gene TRBV5-1; 11 bases map to TRBD2. The CDR3 loop spans 17 amino acids. Per germline, CDR1 SGHRS and CDR2 YFSETQ. Unmatched junction bases numbered 6, after V lost 1 base and J lost 3 bases. The CDR3 region is CASSLTSGGTFYNEQFF. For the CDR3, the DNA is TGCGCCAGCAGCTTGACTAGCGGGGGAACCTTCTACAATGAGCAGTTCTTC.

The J gene is TRBJ1-4, the V gene TRBV27; D possibly corresponds to TRBD1 (6 bases). The CDR3 has 13 residues. Trimming left V 3 bases short and J 8 bases short, with 10 bases between. CDR1 MNHEY and CDR2 SMNVEV come from the germline V gene (reference sequence). The CDR3 protein is CASSLGGREKLFF. The CDR3 DNA reads as TGTGCCAGCAGTTTGGGGGGGCGAGAAAAACTGTTTTTT.

This chain joins TRBV19 and TRBJ1-2; the D is unclear. The ends were cut back, 7 bases at V and 0 bases at J, with 12 bases in the middle. The CDR3 has 14 amino acids. Germline CDR1 is LNHDA and CDR2 is SQIVND (reference sequence). Written as DNA, the CDR3 is TGTGCCAGTACCCCAGAGTTGGCTAACTATGGCTACACCTTC. This gives the protein CASTPELANYGYTF.

A few counts support this clone. The gene calls are TRBV18 and TRBJ1-1; D might be TRBD1 (6 bases). The CDR3 consists of 16 residues. Trimming cost V 6 bases and J 1 base, with 18 bases left between them. The V gene's germline CDR1 is KGHSH and CDR2 LQKENI. CDR3 nucleotide sequence: TGTGCCAGCTCGCGCCGACAGGCCGAGGCGAACACTGAAGCTTTCTTT. This translates into CASSRRQAEANTEAFF.

This clone was seen only once. The CDR3 region is CASSQDLVRVSGNTIYF. CDR3 bases: TGCGCCAGCAGCCAAGATCTAGTAAGGGTCTCTGGAAACACCATATATTTT. The genes are TRBV4-3 and TRBJ1-3; no clear D. Germline V lookup: CDR1 LGHNA, CDR2 YSLEER. V dropped 0 bases and J dropped 0 bases, with 12 bases sitting between them. The CDR3 is 17 amino acids.

This chain links TRBV9 with TRBJ2-1; D might be TRBD2 (7 bases). The CDR3 contains 16 residues. Between the trimmed V and J ends, which lost 4 bases and 0 bases, there was a span of 14 bases. CDR1 and CDR2 from the germline V gene are SGDLS and YYNGEE. The CDR3 loop reads CASSRGGSLSYNEQFF. The CDR3, as DNA: TGTGCCAGCAGCAGGGGGGGCAGCCTCTCCTACAATGAGCAGTTCTTC.

The V and J genes are TRBV5-1 and TRBJ1-4; D is unclear. The V gene's germline CDR1 is SGHRS and CDR2 YFSETQ. The CDR3 length is 15 residues. V lost 4 bases and J 8 bases, leaving 18 bases between the germline ends. CDR3 in amino acids: CASSRIGQAAEKLFF. The CDR3 bases are TGCGCCAGCAGCCGGATCGGGCAGGCTGCGGAAAAACTGTTTTTT.

This rearrangement joins TRBV6-6 to TRBJ2-6; a possible D gene is TRBD1 (6 bases). Germline loops: CDR1 MNHNY, CDR2 SVGAGI (reference sequence). The CDR3 is 15 amino acids. Trimming stripped 4 bases from V and 2 bases from J, with 9 bases between. As DNA, the CDR3 is TGTGCCAGCAGTTCTACAGGGACTGGGGCCAACGTCCTGACTTTC. Translating gives CASSSTGTGANVLTF.

The V gene is TRBV28, the J gene TRBJ2-3; 12 bases are a match to TRBD2. This CDR3 has 15 amino acids. Trimming at V came to 5 bases and at J to 5 bases, leaving 5 bases not matched to a gene. The germline V gene has CDR1 MDHEN and CDR2 SYDVKM. The CDR3 sequence is CASSPSGGAIDTQYF. CDR3 coding DNA: TGTGCCAGCAGTCCTAGCGGGGGGGCAATAGATACGCAGTATTTT.

The gene calls are TRBV30 and TRBJ1-5; no clear D gene. CDR1 is GTSNPN and CDR2 is SVGIG in the germline V gene (reference sequence). The germline V and J ends were trimmed by 5 bases and 4 bases, with 6 bases remaining between them. The CDR3 has 11 amino acids. The CDR3 nucleotides read TGTGCCTGGGGGAATAATCAGCCCCAGCATTTT. Its protein product is CAWGNNQPQHF.

This chain uses TRBV5-1 with TRBJ1-3; D uncertain. CDR3 length: 13 amino acids. Germline V lookup: CDR1 SGHRS, CDR2 YFSETQ. V shed 4 bases and J shed 3 bases, with 8 bases lying between them. The CDR3 sequence: CASSLVIGNTIYF. CDR3 in DNA: TGCGCCAGCAGCCTAGTCATTGGAAACACCATATATTTT.

CDR3 in DNA: TGTGCCAGCAGTGACCCGGGCGGGGCCGATAATTCACCCCTCCACTTT. The encoded protein is CASSDPGGADNSPLHF. The J gene is TRBJ1-6, the V gene TRBV28; D possibly corresponds to TRBD1 (5 bases). V dropped 5 bases and J dropped 5 bases, with 16 bases sitting between them. Germline V gives CDR1 MDHEN, CDR2 SYDVKM. The CDR3 is 16 residues long.

The chain joins TRBV11-2 to TRBJ1-3; TRBD1 matches at 9 bases. Germline CDR1 and CDR2: SGHAT and FQNNGV. The CDR3 consists of 15 residues. The J segment lost 2 bases and the V segment lost 5 bases, leaving 4 bases of the junction unmatched. CDR3 in amino acids: CASSPGTGTGNTIYF. In DNA, the CDR3 is TGTGCCAGCAGCCCTGGGACAGGGACTGGAAACACCATATATTTT.

The J gene is TRBJ1-5, the V gene TRBV5-5; 7 bases align to TRBD1. This CDR3 has 14 amino acids. With V trimmed by 4 bases and J by 2 bases, 3 bases remained unmatched. The V gene's germline CDR1 is SGHKS and CDR2 YYEKEE (reference sequence). The CDR3 region is CASSQGGGNQPQHF. CDR3 nucleotides: TGTGCCAGCAGCCAGGGGGGTGGCAATCAGCCCCAGCATTTT.

The chain links TRBV28 to TRBJ2-5; TRBD2 aligns across 8 bases. This CDR3 spans 16 amino acids. CDR1 is MDHEN and CDR2 is SYDVKM in the germline V gene. V lost 6 bases to trimming and J lost 4 bases; unmatched junction nucleotides: 13. CDR3 loop: CASSLGGLGGRETQYF. In DNA, the CDR3 is TGTGCCAGCAGCTTAGGGGGACTAGGGGGAAGAGAGACCCAGTACTTC.

The chain employs TRBV29-1 and TRBJ2-7; 8 bases are shared with TRBD2. Germline assignment: CDR1 SQVTM and CDR2 ANQGSEA. The CDR3 extends over 13 amino acids. V shed 7 bases, J shed 4 bases, and the junction held 9 bases outside the gene matches. This chain's CDR3 is CSGLGGGGYEQYF. The CDR3, as DNA: TGCAGCGGCCTGGGGGGCGGGGGGTACGAGCAGTACTTC.

The V call is TRBV25-1, the J call TRBJ2-1, with a weak D call TRBD1 (6 bases). The germline CDR1 and CDR2 sequences are MGHDK and SYGVNS. The CDR3 length is 17 residues. V was shortened by 4 bases and J by 0 bases, with 16 bases between the two germline ends. CDR3 sequence reads: CASSGAMGHHSYNEQFF. The CDR3 nucleotides read TGTGCCAGCAGTGGGGCAATGGGACACCACTCCTACAATGAGCAGTTCTTC.

This clone was observed once. This chain joins TRBV5-1 and TRBJ2-1; perhaps D is TRBD1 or TRBD2 (5 bases each). Looked up from germline, CDR1 is SGHRS and CDR2 is YFSETQ. The CDR3 contains 16 residues. Trimming removed 2 bases from V and 2 bases from J, with 14 bases in between. CDR3 sequence reads: CASSLNAGSPYNEQFF. The CDR3 DNA reads TGCGCCAGCAGCTTAAACGCAGGGAGTCCCTACAATGAGCAGTTCTTC.

The genes are TRBV19 and TRBJ1-2; 8 bases match TRBD1. Germline V CDR1 and CDR2: LNHDA, SQIVND (reference sequence). Trimming took 8 bases from V and 4 from J; bases not matched to a gene: 9. The CDR3 runs 14 residues. The CDR3 protein is CASQPGQGGYGYTF. The CDR3 DNA is TGTGCCAGTCAACCCGGACAGGGCGGCTATGGCTACACCTTC.

This clone is a singleton in its sample. The CDR3 sequence: CAWSPPRAGGPEETQYF. In DNA form, the CDR3 reads TGTGCCTGGAGTCCCCCCCGGGCGGGGGGGCCGGAAGAGACCCAGTACTTC. V is TRBV30 and J is TRBJ2-5; 9 bases line up with TRBD2. The ends lost 2 bases at V and 3 bases at J; junction bases unmatched: 13. The germline V gene has CDR1 GTSNPN and CDR2 SVGIG (reference sequence). The CDR3 covers 17 residues.

V is TRBV11-2 and J is TRBJ1-1; D gene ambiguous. The CDR3 loop spans 11 amino acids. Trimming took 5 bases from V and 10 from J, leaving 11 bases between them. Looked up from germline, CDR1 is SGHAT and CDR2 is FQNNGV. This chain's CDR3 is CASSPLERAFF. The CDR3, as DNA: TGTGCCAGCAGCCCACTAGAGAGAGCTTTCTTT.